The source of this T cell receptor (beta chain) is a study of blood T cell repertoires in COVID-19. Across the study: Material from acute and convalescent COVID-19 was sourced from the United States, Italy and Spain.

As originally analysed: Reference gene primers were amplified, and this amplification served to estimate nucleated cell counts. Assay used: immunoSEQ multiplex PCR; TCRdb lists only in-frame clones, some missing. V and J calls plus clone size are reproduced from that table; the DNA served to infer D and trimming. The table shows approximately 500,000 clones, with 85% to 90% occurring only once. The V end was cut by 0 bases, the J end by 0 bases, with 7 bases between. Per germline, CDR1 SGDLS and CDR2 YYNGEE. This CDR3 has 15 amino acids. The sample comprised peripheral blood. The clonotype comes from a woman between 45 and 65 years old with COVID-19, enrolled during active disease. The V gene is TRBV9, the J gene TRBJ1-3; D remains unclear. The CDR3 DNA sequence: TGTGCCAGCAGCGTAGGGCTGATCTCTGGAAACACCATATATTTT. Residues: CASSVGLISGNTIYF.